The text below deals with one T cell receptor beta chain. Generated by immunoSEQ multiplex PCR, the TCRdb table keeps only in-frame clones and is missing some. The table has about 140,000 clones, nearly 80% seen once. This entry comes from a study of blood T cell repertoires in COVID-19. CDR3 length: 16 residues. Trimming cost V 5 bases and J 6 bases; bases outside gene matches: 10. Germline V lookup: CDR1 SGHRS, CDR2 YFSETQ. In terms of age and location, participants ranged from roughly 18 to 90 years and lived in approximately 24 US areas. Either two negative PCRs, clearance, or symptom resolution qualified Cohort 3 donors as recovered.

V usage is TRBV5-1 and J usage is TRBJ1-6, with 8 bases aligning to TRBD1. The sequence was collected from a woman aged 45-59 years who had recovered from COVID-19. The sequencing sample was made of PBMCs or T cells enriched from blood (not recorded which). The CDR3 nucleotides are TGCGCCAGCAGTCTCCAGGGGGCCGATATTAATTCACCCCTCCACTTT. Translated, it gives CASSLQGADINSPLHF.